Below, one TCR beta chain is given with its context. What it binds is unknown. Trimming removed 5 bases from V and 4 bases from J; junction bases left unmatched: 13. The length of the CDR3 is 17 residues. The germline gives CDR1 SGHTA, CDR2 FQGTGA. This specimen comes from a study of T cells after yellow fever vaccination. Study as a whole: The authors prepared low-cell-number fractions using SMART-Seq v4 Ultra Low Input. Overall study results and limits: Peaking faster, on day 5 versus 15, the secondary response was nonetheless weaker. CD4 and CD8 compartments shared a small share of clonotypes.

A process of 5'RACE template switching, which added a universal primer site and UMIs, was used to make TCR cDNA. TCRdb reprocessed the 5' RACE reads with MiXCR, giving one entry per CDR3 protein. The data hold 500,000 to 650,000 distinct CDR3 sequences, with around 12% observed a single time. The receptor comes from a man younger than 45 who received the YFV17D yellow fever vaccine. The gene calls are TRBV7-3 and TRBJ2-1; 8 nucleotides agree with TRBD1. The material sequenced was PBMCs, taken on the day of the yellow fever booster vaccination. CDR3 DNA sequence: TGTGCCAGCAGCCCCCAAGGGACAGGCAAGCCTTACAATGAGCAGTTCTTC. Encoded protein: CASSPQGTGKPYNEQFF. Supplemented by reference TRBV7-3 and TRBJ2-1, the full variable domain reads GAGVSQTPSNKVTEKGKYVELRCDPISGHTALYWYRQSLGQGPEFLIYFQGTGAADDSGLPNDRFFAVRPEGSVSTLKIQRTERGDSAVYLCASSPQGTGKPYNEQFFGPGTRLTVL.